The present T cell receptor (beta chain) was sequenced within a study of a mutant IDH1 vaccine in newly diagnosed glioma. Study details: Radiotherapy alone preceded vaccination by 4-6 weeks; alternatively, vaccination started with temozolomide cycles.

Sequenced by immunoSEQ multiplex PCR; TCRdb stores in-frame clones only, minus some. Among approximately 57,000 clones listed, roughly 77% were seen once. A note on this clone: Its antigen remains unidentified.

Time point noted: week 23, last vaccination. All doses held 300 ug of mutant IDH1 20-mer peptide, with topical imiquimod. Patients carried new grade 3 or 4 IDH1-mutant astrocytomas lacking nuclear ATRX. The CDR3 contains 16 residues. After removal of 2 bases from V and 2 bases from J, the junction contained 3 bases not matched to a gene. Germline CDR1 is MGHRA and CDR2 is YSYEKL. This specimen was PBMCs, taken from a glioma patient whose treatment included an IDH1 peptide vaccine. V and J are TRBV4-1 and TRBJ2-3; the match to TRBD2 covers 11 bases. The receptor was isolated from a woman aged 40 to 50 with glioma. Some clones in this sample may be carry-over from other donors' samples. DNA of the CDR3: TGCGCCAGCAGCCAAAATAGCGGGGGGGCCACAGATACGCAGTATTTT. Encoded protein: CASSQNSGGATDTQYF.